This TCR beta chain was sequenced during a study of T-cell reconstitution after alpha-beta-depleted transplantation in children. CDR3 length equals 16 residues. V dropped 1 base and J dropped 2 bases, with 14 bases sitting between them. The germline V gene encodes CDR1 SGHVS and CDR2 FQNEAQ. This sample's TCRbeta library carried unique molecular identifier barcodes. TCRdb independently ran MiXCR on the PCR reads; one entry per CDR3 protein. The table includes about 610,000 distinct CDR3 sequences, roughly a tenth detected once. This sequence was found in a human donor who donated a stem cell graft to a child with acute myeloid leukemia. The chain carries TRBV7-8 and TRBJ1-2, with D unclear. The source was PBMCs from the stem cell graft donor, collected from the stem cell graft. The CDR3 sequence: CASSLEAQGSNYGYTF. In DNA, the CDR3 is TGTGCCAGCAGCTTAGAAGCCCAAGGATCCAACTATGGCTACACCTTC. The full variable domain, completed using reference TRBV7-8 and TRBJ1-2, is GAGVSQSPRYKVAKRGQDVALRCDPISGHVSLFWYQQALGQGPEFLTYFQNEAQLDKSGLPSDRFFAERPEGSVSTLKIQRTQQEDSAVYLCASSLEAQGSNYGYTFGSGTRLTVV.